This T cell receptor (beta chain) was identified during a study of CD4+ T cells in melanoma. General study results and limits: CD8+ T cell, macrophage and B cell function reportedly correlated with neoantigen-specific CD4+ T cells. Reportedly, melanoma neoantigen-specific CD4+ T cells showed varied differentiation states.

Sequencing used immunoSEQ multiplex PCR; TCRdb keeps in-frame clones, though not all of them. The table lists around 100,000 clones, over 80% of them singletons. In regard to this clone: Its antigen is unknown.

This TCR derives from a human donor with melanoma. The material sequenced was peripheral blood.

In DNA form, the CDR3 reads TGTGCCAGCAGGGGGCTTCGGGACAATGAGCAGTTCTTC. Translated, it gives CASRGLRDNEQFF. The chain has TRBV6-6 and TRBJ2-1, with D possibly matching TRBD1 (5 bases). This CDR3 is built from 13 residues. V was trimmed by 6 bases and J by 5 bases, leaving 11 bases between them. CDR1 is MNHNY, CDR2 SVGAGI, per germline (reference sequence).